This T cell receptor beta chain was sequenced during a study of Ad26.COV2.S vaccination and SARS-CoV-2 variants. Study-level results: Substantial post-vaccination breadth of spike-specific CD8+ and CD4+ T cell responses was reported. Assessments of TCR breadth and depth may have underestimated the total T cell responses.

Regarding treatment: 19 received Ad26.COV2.S at low or high dose, single or two shots; about five received placebo; per-sample allocation not given. Day 63 after the first injection of vaccine or placebo was the sampling time. Aged 18-55 years, donor was enrolled in Boston in the early 2020s. Expression of Wuhan-strain SARS-CoV-2 spike came from the Ad26 vector that formed the vaccine. Details on this clone: Antigen: not known.

The repertoire was sequenced with immunoSEQ multiplex PCR; TCRdb's copy has only in-frame clones and lacks some. The sample has approximately 240,000 clones; 70% to 90% are singletons. Specimen: peripheral blood, collected in a trial of Ad26.COV2.S vaccine versus placebo. The source is a person between 18 and 59 years old who received the Ad26.COV2.S COVID-19 vaccine or a placebo.

CDR3 loop: CASSPGVYQETQYF. CDR3 nucleotide sequence: TGTGCCAGCAGCCCCGGGGTGTACCAAGAGACCCAGTACTTC. The chain is built from TRBV7-9 and TRBJ2-5; TRBD2 is a possible D gene (5 bases). Germline-derived CDR1 and CDR2 are SEHNR and FQNEAQ (reference sequence). The CDR3 consists of 14 residues. The V gene lost 5 bases and the J gene lost 0 bases, with 10 bases spanning the gap.